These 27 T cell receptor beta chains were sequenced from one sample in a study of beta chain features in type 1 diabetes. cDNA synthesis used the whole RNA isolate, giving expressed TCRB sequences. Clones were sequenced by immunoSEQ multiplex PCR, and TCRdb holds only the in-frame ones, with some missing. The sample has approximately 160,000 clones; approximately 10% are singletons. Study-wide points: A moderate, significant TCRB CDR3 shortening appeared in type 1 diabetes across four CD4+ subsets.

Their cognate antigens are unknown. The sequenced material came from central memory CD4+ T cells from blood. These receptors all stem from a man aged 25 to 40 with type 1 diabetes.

CDR3: CASSLTGANTEAFF. The CDR3 DNA follows: TGTGCCAGCAGCTTAACAGGGGCGAACACTGAAGCTTTCTTT. This chain uses TRBV11-1 with TRBJ1-1; TRBD1 aligns across 7 bases. This CDR3 region has 14 residues. Losses at the gene ends were 2 bases for V and 1 base for J; bases not matched to a gene: 1. CDR1 is SGHAT and CDR2 is FQDESV in the germline V gene (reference sequence).

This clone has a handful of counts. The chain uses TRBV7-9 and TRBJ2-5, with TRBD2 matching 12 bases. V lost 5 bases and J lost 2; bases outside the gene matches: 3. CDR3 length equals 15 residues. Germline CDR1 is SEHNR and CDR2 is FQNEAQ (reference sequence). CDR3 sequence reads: CASSPGTSGQETQYF. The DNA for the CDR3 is TGTGCCAGCAGCCCCGGGACTAGCGGGCAAGAGACCCAGTACTTC.

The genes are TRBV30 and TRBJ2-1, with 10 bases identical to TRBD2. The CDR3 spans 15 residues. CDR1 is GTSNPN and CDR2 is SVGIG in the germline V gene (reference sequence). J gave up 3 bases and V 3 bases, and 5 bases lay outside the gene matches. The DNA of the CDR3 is TGTGCCTGGAGCCGAGGACTAGCGGTCTACAATGAGCAGTTCTTC. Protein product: CAWSRGLAVYNEQFF.

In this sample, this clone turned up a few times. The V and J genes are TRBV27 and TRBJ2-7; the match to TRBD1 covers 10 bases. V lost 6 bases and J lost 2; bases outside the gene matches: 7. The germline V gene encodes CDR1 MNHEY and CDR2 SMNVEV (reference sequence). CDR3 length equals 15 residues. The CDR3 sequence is CASSQKGTGAYEQYF. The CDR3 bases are TGTGCCAGCAGCCAAAAAGGGACAGGGGCCTACGAGCAGTACTTC.

CDR3 coding DNA: TGCAGCGTGCATTCGGACAGGGACTATGGCTACACCTTC. Protein: CSVHSDRDYGYTF. V is TRBV29-1 and J is TRBJ1-2; 8 bases align to TRBD1. V was clipped by 6 bases and J by 3 bases; unmatched bases: 6. There are 13 residues in the CDR3. In germline, CDR1 is SQVTM, CDR2 ANQGSEA.

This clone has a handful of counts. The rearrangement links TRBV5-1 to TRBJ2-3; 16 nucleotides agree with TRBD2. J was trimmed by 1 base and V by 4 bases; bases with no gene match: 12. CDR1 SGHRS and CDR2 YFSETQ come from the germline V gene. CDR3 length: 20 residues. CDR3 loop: CASSHPPGLAGGRRTDTQYF. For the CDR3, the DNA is TGCGCCAGCAGCCACCCGCCGGGACTAGCGGGAGGGCGGCGCACAGATACGCAGTATTTT.

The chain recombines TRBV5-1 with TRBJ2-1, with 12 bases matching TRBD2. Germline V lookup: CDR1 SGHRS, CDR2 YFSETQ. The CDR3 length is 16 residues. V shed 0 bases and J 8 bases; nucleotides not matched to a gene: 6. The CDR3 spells CASSLGGLAGLDEQFF. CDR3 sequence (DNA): TGCGCCAGCAGCTTGGGAGGACTAGCGGGATTGGATGAGCAGTTCTTC.

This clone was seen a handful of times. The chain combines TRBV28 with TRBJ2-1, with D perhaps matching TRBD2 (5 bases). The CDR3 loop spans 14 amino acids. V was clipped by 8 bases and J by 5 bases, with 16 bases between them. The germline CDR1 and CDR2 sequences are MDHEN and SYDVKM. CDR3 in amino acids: CASSVDPSHNEQFF. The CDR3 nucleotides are TGTGCCAGCTCCGTTGATCCTAGCCACAATGAGCAGTTCTTC. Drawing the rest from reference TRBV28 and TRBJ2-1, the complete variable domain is DVKVTQSSRYLVKRTGEKVFLECVQDMDHENMFWYRQDPGLGLRLIYFSYDVKMKEKGDIPEGYSVSREKKERFSLILESASTNQTSMYLCASSVDPSHNEQFFGPGTRLTVL.

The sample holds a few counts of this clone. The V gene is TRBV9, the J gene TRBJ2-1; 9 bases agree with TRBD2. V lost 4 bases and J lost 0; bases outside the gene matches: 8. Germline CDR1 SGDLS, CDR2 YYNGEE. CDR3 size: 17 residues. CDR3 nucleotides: TGTGCCAGCAGCTCAGCCCTAGCGGGGAACTCCTACAATGAGCAGTTCTTC. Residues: CASSSALAGNSYNEQFF.

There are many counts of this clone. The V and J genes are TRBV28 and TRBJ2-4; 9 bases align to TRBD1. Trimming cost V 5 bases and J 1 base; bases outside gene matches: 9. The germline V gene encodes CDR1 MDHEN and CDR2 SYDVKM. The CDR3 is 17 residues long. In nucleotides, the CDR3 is TGTGCCAGCAGTGGGAAGACAGGGGGATATGCCAAAAACATTCAGTACTTC. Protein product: CASSGKTGGYAKNIQYF.

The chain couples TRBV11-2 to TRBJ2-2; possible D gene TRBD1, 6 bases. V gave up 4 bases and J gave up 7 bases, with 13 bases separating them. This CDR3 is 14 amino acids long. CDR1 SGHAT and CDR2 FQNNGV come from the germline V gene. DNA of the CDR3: TGTGCCAGCAGCTATCCCTCAGGGGTCGGGGAGCTGTTTTTT. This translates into CASSYPSGVGELFF.

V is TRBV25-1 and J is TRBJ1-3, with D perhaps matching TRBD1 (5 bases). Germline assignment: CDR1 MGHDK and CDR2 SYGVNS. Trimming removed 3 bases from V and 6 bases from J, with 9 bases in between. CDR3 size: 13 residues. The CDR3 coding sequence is TGTGCCAGCAGTGATGGGGGGGTAAACACCATATATTTT. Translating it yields CASSDGGVNTIYF.

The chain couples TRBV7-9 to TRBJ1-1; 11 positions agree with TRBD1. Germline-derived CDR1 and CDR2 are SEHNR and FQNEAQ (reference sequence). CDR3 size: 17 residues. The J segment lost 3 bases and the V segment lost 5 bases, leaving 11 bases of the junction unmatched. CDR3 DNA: TGTGCCAGCAGCGCGAGAGGGACAGGGGGAGGTGACACTGAAGCTTTCTTT. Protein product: CASSARGTGGGDTEAFF.

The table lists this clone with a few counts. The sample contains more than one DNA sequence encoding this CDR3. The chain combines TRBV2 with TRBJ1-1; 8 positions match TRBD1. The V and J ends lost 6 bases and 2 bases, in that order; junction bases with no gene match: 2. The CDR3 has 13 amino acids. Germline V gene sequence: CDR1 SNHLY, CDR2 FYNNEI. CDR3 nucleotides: TGTGCCAGCAGCGGACAGGGAAACACTGAAGCTTTCTTT. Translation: CASSGQGNTEAFF.

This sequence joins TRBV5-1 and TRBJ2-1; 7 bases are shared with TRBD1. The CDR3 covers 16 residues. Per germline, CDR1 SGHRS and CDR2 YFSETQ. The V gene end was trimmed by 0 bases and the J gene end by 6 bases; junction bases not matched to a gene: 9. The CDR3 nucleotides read TGCGCCAGCAGCTTGGTTCCGACAGGGCTGGGCAATGAGCAGTTCTTC. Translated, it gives CASSLVPTGLGNEQFF.

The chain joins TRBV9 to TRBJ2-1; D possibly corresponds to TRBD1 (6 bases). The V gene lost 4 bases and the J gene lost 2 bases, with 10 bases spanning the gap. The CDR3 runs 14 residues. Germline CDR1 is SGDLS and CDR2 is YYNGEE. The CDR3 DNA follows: TGTGCCAGCAGCCTGGACAGCACCTACAATGAGCAGTTCTTC. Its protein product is CASSLDSTYNEQFF.

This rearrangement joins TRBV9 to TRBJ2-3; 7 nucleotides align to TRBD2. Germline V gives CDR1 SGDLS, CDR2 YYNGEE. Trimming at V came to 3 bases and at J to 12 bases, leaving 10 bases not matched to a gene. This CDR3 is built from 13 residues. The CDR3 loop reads CASSGGSGPQQYF. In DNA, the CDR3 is TGTGCCAGCAGCGGCGGTAGCGGGCCTCAACAGTATTTT.

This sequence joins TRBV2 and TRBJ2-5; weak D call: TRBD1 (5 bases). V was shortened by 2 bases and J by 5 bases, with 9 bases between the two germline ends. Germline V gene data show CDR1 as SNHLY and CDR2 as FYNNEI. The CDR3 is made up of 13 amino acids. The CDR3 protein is CASSELGLETQYF. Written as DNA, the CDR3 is TGTGCCAGCAGTGAATTGGGGCTTGAGACCCAGTACTTC.

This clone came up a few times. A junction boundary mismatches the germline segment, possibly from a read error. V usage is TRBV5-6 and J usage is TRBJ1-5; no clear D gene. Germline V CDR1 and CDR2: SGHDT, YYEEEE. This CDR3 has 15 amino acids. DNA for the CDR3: TGTGCCAGCAGCTTGGGGTTTAATAGCTATCAGCCCCAGCATTTT. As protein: CASSLGFNSYQPQHF.

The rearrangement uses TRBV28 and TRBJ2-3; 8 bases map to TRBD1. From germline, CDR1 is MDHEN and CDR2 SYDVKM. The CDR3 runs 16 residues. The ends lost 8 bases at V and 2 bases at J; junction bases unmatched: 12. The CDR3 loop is CASVPPRGQVTDTQYF. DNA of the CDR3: TGTGCCAGCGTTCCCCCCCGGGGACAGGTCACAGATACGCAGTATTTT. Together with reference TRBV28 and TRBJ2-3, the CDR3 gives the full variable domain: DVKVTQSSRYLVKRTGEKVFLECVQDMDHENMFWYRQDPGLGLRLIYFSYDVKMKEKGDIPEGYSVSREKKERFSLILESASTNQTSMYLCASVPPRGQVTDTQYFGPGTRLTVL.

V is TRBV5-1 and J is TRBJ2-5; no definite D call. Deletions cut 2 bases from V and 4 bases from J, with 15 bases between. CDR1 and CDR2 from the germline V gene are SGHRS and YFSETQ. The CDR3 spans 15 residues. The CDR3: CASSFGDPGGETQYF. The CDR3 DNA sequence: TGCGCCAGCAGCTTTGGAGACCCCGGTGGAGAGACCCAGTACTTC.

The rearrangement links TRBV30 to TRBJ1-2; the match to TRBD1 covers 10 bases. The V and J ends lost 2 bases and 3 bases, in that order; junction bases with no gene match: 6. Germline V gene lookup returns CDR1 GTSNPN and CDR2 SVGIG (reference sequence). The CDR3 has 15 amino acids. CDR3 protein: CAWSPWDRGDYGYTF. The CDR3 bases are TGTGCCTGGAGTCCGTGGGACAGGGGAGACTATGGCTACACCTTC.

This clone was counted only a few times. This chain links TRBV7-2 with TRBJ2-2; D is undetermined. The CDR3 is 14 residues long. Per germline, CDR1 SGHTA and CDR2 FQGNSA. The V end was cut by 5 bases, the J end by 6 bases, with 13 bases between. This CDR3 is CASSPRYRAGELFF. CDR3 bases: TGTGCCAGCAGCCCCCGGTACCGGGCCGGGGAGCTGTTTTTT.

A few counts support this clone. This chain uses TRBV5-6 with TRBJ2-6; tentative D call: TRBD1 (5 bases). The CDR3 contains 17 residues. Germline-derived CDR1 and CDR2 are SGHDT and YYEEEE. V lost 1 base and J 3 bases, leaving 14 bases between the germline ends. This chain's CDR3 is CASSLTGAFSGANVLTF. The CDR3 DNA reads TGTGCCAGCAGCTTGACAGGTGCATTCAGTGGGGCCAACGTCCTGACTTTC.

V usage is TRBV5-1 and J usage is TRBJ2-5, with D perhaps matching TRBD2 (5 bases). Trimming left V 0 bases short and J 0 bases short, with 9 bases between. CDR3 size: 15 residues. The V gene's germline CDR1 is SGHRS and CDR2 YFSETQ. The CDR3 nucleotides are TGCGCCAGCAGCTTGGACGGGGTAGACCAAGAGACCCAGTACTTC. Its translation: CASSLDGVDQETQYF.

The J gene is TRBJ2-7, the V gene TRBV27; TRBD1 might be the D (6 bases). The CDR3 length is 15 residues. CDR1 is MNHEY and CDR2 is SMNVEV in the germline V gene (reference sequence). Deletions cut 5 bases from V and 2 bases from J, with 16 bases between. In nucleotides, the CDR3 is TGTGCCAGCAGTGTCAAACAGGGAAGTCCCTACGAGCAGTACTTC. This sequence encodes CASSVKQGSPYEQYF.

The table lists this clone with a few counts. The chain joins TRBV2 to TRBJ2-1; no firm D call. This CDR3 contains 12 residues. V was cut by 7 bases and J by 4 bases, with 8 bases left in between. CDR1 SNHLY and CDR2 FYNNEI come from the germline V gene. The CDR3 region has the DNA TGTGCCAGCACTCAGCGATACAATGAGCAGTTCTTC. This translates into CASTQRYNEQFF.